This is a list of T cell receptor beta chains from one sample in a study of blood T cell repertoires in COVID-19. Using immunoSEQ multiplex PCR, the repertoire was profiled, and TCRdb retains in-frame clones only, with some absent. The table includes just under 60,000 clones, about 90% detected once. The specimen was peripheral blood. The source of these receptors is a man aged 55-75 years with acute or convalescent COVID-19. CDR3s include the opening cysteine and the closing phenylalanine or tryptophan. D genes are given only for firm matches. Part of the rows lack a size; the others show once, few, many or a class for expanded clones.

j_call,clone_size,cdr3_length,v_call,d_call,cdr3_aa,cdr3_nt
TRBJ1-2,medium-sized,14,TRBV7-9,-,CASSLASHSYGYTF,TGTGCCAGCAGCTTAGCGAGCCACAGCTATGGCTACACCTTC
TRBJ1-5,-,14,TRBV27,-,CASSDRYSNQPQHF,TGTGCCAGCAGTGACAGATATAGCAATCAGCCCCAGCATTTT
TRBJ2-5,-,13,TRBV19,-,CASQRGNQETQYF,TGTGCCAGTCAAAGGGGAAACCAAGAGACCCAGTACTTC
TRBJ1-4,-,14,TRBV7-2,-,CASSTRTQGEKLFF,TGTGCCAGCAGCACAAGGACACAAGGTGAAAAACTGTTTTTT
TRBJ2-3,-,16,TRBV5-1,TRBD2,CASSPGTSGYTDTQYF,TGCGCCAGCAGCCCCGGGACTAGCGGCTACACAGATACGCAGTATTTT
TRBJ1-2,-,12,TRBV28,-,CASSSGQYGYTF,TGTGCCAGCAGTTCAGGACAGTACGGCTACACCTTC
TRBJ1-5,-,15,TRBV27,-,CASRPGQISNQPQHF,TGTGCCAGCAGGCCGGGACAAATTAGCAATCAGCCCCAGCATTTT
TRBJ2-1,-,17,TRBV13,TRBD2,CASSISPSGSSYNEQFF,TGTGCCAGCAGCATTTCCCCTAGCGGTAGCTCCTACAATGAGCAGTTCTTC
TRBJ1-5,-,14,TRBV2,-,CASSVGRVDQPQHF,TGTGCCAGCAGTGTCGGCAGGGTAGATCAGCCCCAGCATTTT
TRBJ2-5,-,14,TRBV28,-,CASSWVGGLETQYF,TGTGCCAGCAGCTGGGTTGGGGGCTTGGAGACCCAGTACTTC
TRBJ2-5,-,16,TRBV15,TRBD2,CATSRGRPSGQETQYF,TGTGCCACCAGCAGGGGTCGGCCTAGCGGCCAAGAGACCCAGTACTTC
TRBJ2-1,few,16,TRBV10-3,TRBD2,CATREVAGGSNNEQFF,TGTGCCACCCGGGAGGTAGCGGGAGGGTCGAACAATGAGCAGTTCTTC
TRBJ2-2,-,15,TRBV28,TRBD1,CASGSTGSNTGELFF,TGTGCCAGCGGCTCGACAGGGTCGAACACCGGGGAGCTGTTTTTT
TRBJ2-1,once,15,TRBV10-1,TRBD1,CASSDRTGPINEQFF,TGCGCCAGCAGTGATAGGACAGGTCCTATCAATGAGCAGTTCTTC